The 2 T cell receptor beta chains given below trace back to one sample, sequenced in a study of T cell responses to AZD1222 COVID-19 vaccine. TCRdb keeps only in-frame clones here, not all; method: immunoSEQ multiplex PCR. Of roughly 110,000 clones listed, approximately 87% are singletons. The sample was peripheral blood, taken on day 0 of AZD1222 vaccination. These TCRs come from an adult in good health.

The rearrangement uses TRBV28 and TRBJ1-2; 8 positions agree with TRBD1. The CDR3 spans 12 residues. Germline V gene sequence: CDR1 MDHEN, CDR2 SYDVKM. V gave up 7 bases and J gave up 4 bases; unmatched junction bases: 2. CDR3 sequence reads: CASKTGAYGYTF. The CDR3 DNA follows: TGTGCCAGCAAGACAGGGGCCTATGGCTACACCTTC.

V usage is TRBV2 and J usage is TRBJ2-5; the D call may be TRBD1 or TRBD2 (5 bases each). V shed 4 bases and J shed 5 bases, with 11 bases lying between them. This CDR3 is 13 amino acids long. Germline V CDR1 and CDR2: SNHLY, FYNNEI. CDR3 in amino acids: CASSGGTGETQYF. The CDR3 DNA follows: TGTGCCAGCAGTGGGGGGACGGGGGAGACCCAGTACTTC.